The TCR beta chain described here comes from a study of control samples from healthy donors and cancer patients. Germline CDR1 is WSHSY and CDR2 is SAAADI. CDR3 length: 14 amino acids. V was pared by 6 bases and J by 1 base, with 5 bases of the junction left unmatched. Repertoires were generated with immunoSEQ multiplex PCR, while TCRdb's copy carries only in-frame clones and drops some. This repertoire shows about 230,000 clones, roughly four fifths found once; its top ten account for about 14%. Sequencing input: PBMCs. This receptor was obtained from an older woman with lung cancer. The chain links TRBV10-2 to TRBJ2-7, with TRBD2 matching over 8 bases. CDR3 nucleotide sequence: TGCGCCAGCAGGAGGACTAGCTCATCCTACGAGCAGTACTTC. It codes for CASRRTSSSYEQYF.